Listed below are T cell receptor beta chains from one sample, sequenced in a study of blood T cell repertoires in COVID-19. Only in-frame clones appear in the TCRdb table, and some are missing; sequencing was by immunoSEQ multiplex PCR. The sample carries about 200,000 clones, roughly 90% recorded once. Sequenced material: peripheral blood. Receptors were obtained from a young man with active or convalescent COVID-19. CDR3s include the opening cysteine and the closing phenylalanine or tryptophan. The D gene is left open where the match is weak. Clone size is shown for a subset of rows, as once, few, many or a class of expanded clone.

cdr3_nt cdr3_aa v_call d_call clone_size j_call
TGCGCCAGCAGCCAGATGTCGGGGGTACAGCCCCAGCATTTT CASSQMSGVQPQHF TRBV4-1 NA few TRBJ1-5
TGTGCCAGCAGCATATGGGACAGGGTATCCCACGAGCAGTACTTC CASSIWDRVSHEQYF TRBV5-4 TRBD1 NA TRBJ2-7
TGCGCCAGCAGTCAACCGGGACACTCCTACGAGCAGTACTTC CASSQPGHSYEQYF TRBV23-1 NA NA TRBJ2-7
TGTGCCAGCAGCTTGTCTAGGAGTTTAACTGAAGCTTTCTTT CASSLSRSLTEAFF TRBV11-2 NA NA TRBJ1-1
TGTGCCAGCAGTTACTCAAGACAGGGTGGGGATGAGCAGTTCTTC CASSYSRQGGDEQFF TRBV6-2/TRBV6-3 TRBD1 NA TRBJ2-1
TGCAGCGTTGGCGAATGGACTAGCGGGTCCTACGAGCAGTACTTC CSVGEWTSGSYEQYF TRBV29-1 TRBD2 NA TRBJ2-7
TGTGCCAGCAGCTTGTCACTAGCGGGGGACAATGAGCAGTTCTTC CASSLSLAGDNEQFF TRBV5-4 TRBD2 NA TRBJ2-1
TGTGCCAGCAGCGGAACGGGACATCTGCGCTACACCTTC CASSGTGHLRYTF TRBV6-2/TRBV6-3 NA NA TRBJ1-2
TGTGCCAGCAGTTACTCCGGGGGAGTAAATCAGCCCCAGCATTTT CASSYSGGVNQPQHF TRBV6-2/TRBV6-3 NA NA TRBJ1-5
TGTGCCACCAGCAGAGACCTTAGGGGGCTGGACTATGGCTACACCTTC CATSRDLRGLDYGYTF TRBV15 TRBD1 NA TRBJ1-2
TGTGCGGGACTAGCGGGGAACCAAGAGACCCAGTACTTC CAGLAGNQETQYF TRBV30 TRBD2 NA TRBJ2-5
TGCGCCAGCAGCTTGAGCCAGGGGGGAGTGAACACTGAAGCTTTCTTT CASSLSQGGVNTEAFF TRBV5-1 TRBD1 NA TRBJ1-1